This TCR beta chain was recorded in a study of shared clonotypes between healthy human individuals. This clone has just one count. The CDR3 totals 14 residues. Germline CDR1 is MDHEN and CDR2 is SYDVKM. V dropped 3 bases and J dropped 6 bases, with 12 bases sitting between them. An even split of each subset's genomic DNA across several immunoSEQ plates was performed. Measured with immunoSEQ multiplex PCR; TCRdb has only the in-frame clones, and not every one. This sample has about 590,000 clones, with 95% found just once. Naive CD8 cells were CD45RO-negative, positively selected for CCR7, excluding terminally differentiated effector memory CD45RA+ cells.

The specimen was naive CD8+ T cells sorted from blood. The chain combines TRBV28 with TRBJ1-5, with D tentatively TRBD1 (6 bases). This TCR was sampled from a woman aged 25 to 39 in good health. The CDR3 bases are TGTGCCAGCAGTTTCATGGGGGCCGGTCAGCCCCAGCATTTT. It yields the protein CASSFMGAGQPQHF.